This T cell receptor beta chain was sequenced for a study of cytomegalovirus exposure and HLA in healthy donors (dated by TCRdb to the late 2010s). For the study in its entirety: In an earlier analysis of 587 of the donors, about 270 Gb of sequence data and approximately 120 million unique TCR beta sequences from 150 million to 200 million T cells were reported. Roughly 300 gigabases of sequencing data and approximately 80 million unique TCR sequences were included in an early release covering roughly 600 HLA-typed donors. Of the roughly 410 genotyped donors, approximately 80% were placed in the genetic ancestry cluster associated with self-reported Caucasian donors. The study aimed to test whether cataloging public T cell receptors could reveal signatures of past pathogen exposure. The T cell repertoires of 666 subjects were profiled by immunosequencing and related to cytomegalovirus serostatus. A separate validation cohort of approximately 130 different subjects was used in addition to the roughly 700-subject first cohort. High-throughput TCR immunosequencing, statistical association of individual TCRs with disease status, and machine learning were combined to predict cytomegalovirus infection status. A later analysis re-examined previously published TCR beta repertoires from roughly 650 donors and added high-resolution HLA genotyping to investigate patterns of TCR occurrence. The later analysis used no new phenotypic data to find candidate immune exposures, relying instead on TCR beta sequences and their occurrence across donors. An earlier analysis of around 580 of the donors used high-throughput TCR beta sequencing to judge whether each TCR beta V gene segment behaved as functional or pseudogenic. Donor age, sex, ethnicity and CMV serostatus were collected together with the repertoire data. A later genetic analysis took genome-wide SNP genotypes for about three fifths of the roughly 700 donors and used that subset as a discovery cohort. Every repertoire in the discovery cohort had been generated on one and the same sequencing platform. Class I and class II HLA loci were covered by the typing at four-digit resolution. The number of typed donors differed by locus: 629-630 for A, B, C, DRB1 and DQB1; approximately 540 for DQA1; 606 for DPA1; and 400 to 480 for DPB1. A handful of DR-DQ haplotypes were handled as single units for association and clustering because linkage in the cohort was strong. Among some 400 genotyped donors of the cohort, an average of roughly 240,000 unique TCR beta nucleotide sequences were sequenced per donor, roughly a sixth of them non-productive.

The cohort consisted of 600 to 700 healthy bone marrow donors. At the time of sampling, all cohort members were nominally healthy, though unrecorded immune exposures were likely present. The donor tested CMV seronegative, placing the donor among the approximately 400 seronegative members of the cohort. Each donor provided a peripheral blood sample, and peripheral blood mononuclear cells were used for TCR beta sequencing. Genomic DNA was extracted from the blood cell samples with the Qiagen DNeasy Blood Extraction Kit. For this chain, trimming is 4 bases at the V end and 0 bases at the J end, and the number of junction bases without a gene match is 7. The germline V gene (reference sequence) gives CDR1 as MNHNY and CDR2 as SVGAGI. The CDR3 has 16 amino acids, counting the end cysteine and phenylalanine. CDR3 DNA is the only sequence kept; it has 48 bases, read in frame from the first base. The library was prepared using the immunoSEQ multiplex PCR assay. For the multiplex PCR, a mixture combining 60 forward primers for TCR Vbeta segments and 13 reverse primers for TCR Jbeta segments was used. The CDR3 region of rearranged TCR beta genes was amplified from genomic DNA by a multiplex PCR assay. The Illumina HiSeq System was used to sequence the amplified TCR beta libraries as 87-base-pair reads. On the authors' methods: A later analysis tallied 75 million to 95 million unique TCR beta chains across the 640 or so repertoires, and some 12 million of those chains were shared by two or more donors. To remove PCR and sequencing errors, raw reads were error-corrected and collapsed into unique sequences using a nearest-neighbor algorithm that merged closely related sequences. Alignment of CDR3 sequences to IMGT reference sequences was used to assign V, D and J gene segments. Each retained sequence needed at least a six-nucleotide match to both a V gene segment and a J gene segment. Rearrangements were classified as productive when the CDR3 lacked stop codons and remained in frame with V and J, and all other rearrangements were classified as non-productive. Following IMGT convention, CDR3 was defined as the stretch from the second conserved V-encoded cysteine up to the conserved J-encoded phenylalanine. The earlier analysis of some 540 of the donors excluded any sequence lacking an unambiguous match to a single V gene segment. In an earlier analysis of almost 600 of the donors, a V segment was called functional when productive rearrangements were above 56.7%, and segregating when the standard deviation between donors exceeded 5%. A statistical classification framework was built for diagnosing cytomegalovirus status from the catalog of TCR beta chain sequences. V and J gene assignment, in a later analysis, came from comparing TCR nucleotide sequences with IMGT/GENE-DB human TR gene sequences. A later analysis assigned CDR3 sequences and most-parsimonious VDJ recombination scenarios with the TCRdist pipeline. In a later analysis, each TCR beta chain was defined by its CDR3 amino acid sequence together with its V-gene family, and reads without a unique V-gene family were excluded. A later analysis removed 592 highly shared, low-generation-probability nucleotide sequences to deal with suspected cross-contamination and a sequencing artifact. A later analysis calculated a clonal expansion index for each public chain from normalized within-repertoire ranks of inferred template counts. In a later analysis, generation probabilities were computed with a VDJ recombination model fitted to out-of-frame rearrangements, and the resulting probabilities were checked against IGoR. In a later analysis, TCR-TCR, TCR-HLA and TCR-CMV co-occurrence was scored with hypergeometric tests, and a repertoire-size bias correction was applied to TCR pairs. A later analysis estimated false discovery rates by permuting HLA or CMV assignments 20 times. In a later analysis, co-occurring TCRs were grouped using DBSCAN, and TCRdist sequence similarity was added for clustering within HLA-allele-positive subsets. Repertoires with fewer than 30,000 or more than 120,000 public chains were left out of co-occurrence clustering, as were five repertoires with anomalous nucleotide sharing. TCRdb provides this immuneACCESS table in a form limited to in-frame rearrangements. Some clones are lacking; in checked studies, under half of them reflect an unresolved V gene, and why the rest are absent is not known. That table is the source of V, J and clone size, and D and trimming were worked out from the DNA. Present in this sample are tens of thousands of clones, 70% to 85% of which were seen just once. The ten largest clones add up to approximately 1.4% of the sample.

Overall study results and their limits: The classifier was reported to diagnose cytomegalovirus status with high specificity and sensitivity in both the original cohort and the validation cohort. Because HLA typing was missing for some donors at each locus, association tests included only the typed subset. Three of the identified cytomegalovirus-associated TCR beta chains were confirmed in vitro to be specific for cytomegalovirus antigens. In an earlier analysis of roughly 560 of the donors, most TCR beta V segments were observed in productive rearrangements about 90% or about 30% of the time, broadly matching IMGT annotations. At a false discovery rate of 0.05, a later analysis linked about 16,000 TCR beta sequences to specific HLA alleles. Strong co-occurrence of HLA alleles, especially DR and DQ, made assigning TCR associations to individual alleles difficult. The authors suggested that the approach could potentially be generalized to other disease states and immunological phenotypes. The cohort was sequenced for TCR beta chains only, and without alpha or paired-chain data the features that could be detected were limited. The earlier analysis of 587 of the donors excluded some 16 rarely observed V segments, including chromosome 9 orphons, because counts were too low. A further reported finding was that TCR beta sequences accurately predicted the HLA-A and HLA-B alleles for most subjects in the first cohort. The study listed approximately 150 TCR beta chains as associated with cytomegalovirus. An association between a missense DCLRE1C variant and V-gene and J-gene trimming of TCR beta chains was found in a later genetic analysis and replicated in an independent cohort. A later analysis found that HLA-associated TCR beta chains were more clonally expanded and had lower generation probabilities than equally common non-associated chains. Some IMGT-functional V segments, including TRBV6-2 and TRBV6-3, could not be told apart with the 87-base-pair reads, so those segments were excluded. According to a later analysis, most CMV-associated TCR beta chains appeared to be HLA-restricted, and the HLA associations seemed to be driven largely by CMV exposure. In a later analysis, TCR association rates were found to vary across HLA loci, with the most associated TCRs seen for DRB1 alleles and the fewest for HLA-C alleles. According to a later analysis, parvovirus B19, influenza, CMV and Epstein-Barr virus appeared linked to several top co-occurrence clusters. Presence/absence analyses assumed roughly uniform sequencing depth across donors, an assumption that may not hold. While some public TCRs were present in many individuals, most TCR sequences turned up only very rarely across donors. In a later genetic analysis, fewer N-insertions in productive TCRs were reported among donors in an Asian-associated ancestry cluster than the 666-donor mean. A cluster of highly shared sequence variants was judged likely to be a technical artifact of the sequencing pipeline. Immune exposure information for the cohort was limited to CMV serostatus. Correlated functional status among segregating V segments might reflect linkage disequilibrium, but an unknown experimental factor could not be ruled out.

A remark on this clone: Which antigen it targets is not known. No base-level quality is on record; no much larger clone is a single base apart.

This clonotype was sampled from a man aged 25 to 40 in good health and CMV-seronegative. Here the chain combines TRBV6-6 and TRBJ1-2; 8 bases in between match TRBD1. Sequencing was done on a sample of PBMCs. The nucleotide sequence reads TGTGCCAGCAGTTTCGGGGACAGGAGGTCTAACTATGGCTACACCTTC. This gives the protein CASSFGDRRSNYGYTF.